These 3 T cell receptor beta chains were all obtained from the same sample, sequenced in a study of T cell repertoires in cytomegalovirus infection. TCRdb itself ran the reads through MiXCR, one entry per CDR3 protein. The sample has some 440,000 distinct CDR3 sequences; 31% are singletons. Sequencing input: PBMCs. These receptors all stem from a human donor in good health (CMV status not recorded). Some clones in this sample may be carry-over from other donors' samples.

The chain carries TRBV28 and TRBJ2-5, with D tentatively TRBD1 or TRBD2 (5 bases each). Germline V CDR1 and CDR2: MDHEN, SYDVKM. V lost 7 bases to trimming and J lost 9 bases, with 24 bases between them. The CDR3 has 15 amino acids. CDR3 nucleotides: TGTGCCAGCACCGGGACCAGATCGGGGCCCCCGGCCCAGTACTTC. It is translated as CASTGTRSGPPAQYF.

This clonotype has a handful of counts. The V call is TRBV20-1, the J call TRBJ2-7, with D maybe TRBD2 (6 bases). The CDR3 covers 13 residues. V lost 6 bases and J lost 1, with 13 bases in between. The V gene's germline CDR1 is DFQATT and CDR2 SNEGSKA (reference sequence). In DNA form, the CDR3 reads TGCAGTGCCGTTCGACTAGGATCCTACGAGCAGTACTTC. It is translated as CSAVRLGSYEQYF.

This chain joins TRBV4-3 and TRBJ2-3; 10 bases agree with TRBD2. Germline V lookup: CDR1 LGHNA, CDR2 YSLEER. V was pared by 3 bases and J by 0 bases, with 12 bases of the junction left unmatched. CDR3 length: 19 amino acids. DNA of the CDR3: TGCGCCAGCAGCCAGTTTCACCCGGGACTAGCGACTAGCACAGATACGCAGTATTTT. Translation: CASSQFHPGLATSTDTQYF.